This passage covers 23 T cell receptor beta chains from one sample sequenced in a study of T cell responses to AZD1222 COVID-19 vaccine (dated by TCRdb to the early 2020s). The time point label, as the study defines it: baseline before first vaccination. The library came from the immunoSEQ multiplex PCR assay. The immuneACCESS repertoire file appears here via TCRdb, limited to in-frame rearrangements. These files lack a portion of the clones; in checked studies, under half of the deficit traces to unresolved V genes, and the cause of the others is not known. This sample comprises around 90,000 clones, roughly 85% of them detected only once. The ten largest clones represent approximately 6% of the sample. Sequences were derived from peripheral blood, sampled on day 0 of AZD1222 vaccination. These receptors were obtained from an adult in good health.

The chain couples TRBV7-9 to TRBJ1-1; D perhaps matches TRBD1 (5 bases). Germline CDR1 and CDR2: SEHNR and FQNEAQ (reference sequence). The CDR3 extends over 14 amino acids. V was shortened by 4 bases and J by 1 base, with 10 bases between the two germline ends. The CDR3 here is CASSSGPENTEAFF. The CDR3 bases are TGTGCCAGCAGCTCGGGACCAGAGAACACTGAAGCTTTCTTT.

The V gene is TRBV9, the J gene TRBJ1-6; a possible D gene is TRBD1 (6 bases). V was clipped by 6 bases and J by 4 bases, with 11 bases between them. The CDR3 totals 14 residues. Germline CDR1 reads SGDLS; CDR2 reads YYNGEE. The chain's CDR3 is CASTPDSYNSPLHF. The CDR3 DNA is TGTGCCAGCACTCCGGACAGTTATAATTCACCCCTCCACTTT.

This clone was recorded once. This chain uses TRBV7-2 with TRBJ2-7; D is uncertain. CDR1 is SGHTA and CDR2 is FQGNSA in the germline V gene. This CDR3 has 14 amino acids. The V and J ends lost 2 bases and 1 base respectively, with 9 bases between them. The CDR3 DNA reads as TGTGCCAGCAGCTTATCAGCTAAATCCTACGAGCAGTACTTC. This encodes CASSLSAKSYEQYF.

This rearrangement joins TRBV29-1 to TRBJ2-3; 7 bases map to TRBD1. CDR1 SQVTM and CDR2 ANQGSEA come from the germline V gene. This CDR3 contains 15 residues. Trimming cost V 5 bases and J 8 bases; bases outside gene matches: 16. CDR3 region: CSVYYRGSQEGTQYF. For the CDR3, the DNA is TGCAGCGTTTATTACAGGGGTTCGCAGGAAGGTACGCAGTATTTT.

The V gene is TRBV19, the J gene TRBJ2-2, with 7 bases matching TRBD1. The germline gives CDR1 LNHDA, CDR2 SQIVND (reference sequence). The CDR3 consists of 14 residues. Unmatched junction bases numbered 4, after V lost 4 bases and J lost 5 bases. The DNA for the CDR3 is TGTGCCAGTAGTAGACAGGGTGAGACCGGGGAGCTGTTTTTT. Its translation is CASSRQGETGELFF.

The genes are TRBV6-1 and TRBJ2-1; 9 nucleotides line up with TRBD2. This CDR3 has 16 residues. V shed 3 bases and J 0 bases; nucleotides not matched to a gene: 3. Germline V gene lookup returns CDR1 MNHNS and CDR2 SASEGT. DNA for the CDR3: TGTGCCAGCAGTGAGACTAGCGGTAGCTCCTACAATGAGCAGTTCTTC. Its protein product is CASSETSGSSYNEQFF.

The gene calls are TRBV5-4 and TRBJ1-1; 8 bases map to TRBD1. Per the germline V gene, CDR1 is SGHNT and CDR2 is YYREEE (reference sequence). V trimming: 5 bases; J trimming: 3 bases; junction bases outside the gene matches: 6. The CDR3 contains 14 residues. The CDR3, as DNA: TGTGCCAGCAGATCAGGGGGCTTGGACACTGAAGCTTTCTTT. Translation gives CASRSGGLDTEAFF.

The chain employs TRBV2 and TRBJ2-1; D may be TRBD1 (6 bases). CDR3 length equals 14 residues. Trimming cost V 9 bases and J 5 bases, with 17 bases left between them. Germline loops: CDR1 SNHLY, CDR2 FYNNEI. The DNA for the CDR3 is TGTGCCAGTCAATCTCAGGGGTTTAACAATGAGCAGTTCTTC. Residues: CASQSQGFNNEQFF. The full variable domain, its missing parts supplied by reference TRBV2 and TRBJ2-1, is EPEVTQTPSHQVTQMGQEVILRCVPISNHLYFYWYRQILGQKVEFLVSFYNNEISEKSEIFDDQFSVERPDGSNFTLKIRSTKLEDSAMYFCASQSQGFNNEQFFGPGTRLTVL.

The chain carries TRBV7-8 and TRBJ1-1, with D unclear. Germline CDR1 reads SGHVS; CDR2 reads FQNEAQ. Trimming stripped 7 bases from V and 7 bases from J, with 13 bases between. CDR3 size: 12 residues. In DNA, the CDR3 is TGTGCCAGCACCCAGGACCGGGTTGAAGCTTTCTTT. Protein: CASTQDRVEAFF. The entire variable domain, with the rest obtained from reference TRBV7-8 and TRBJ1-1, is as follows: GAGVSQSPRYKVAKRGQDVALRCDPISGHVSLFWYQQALGQGPEFLTYFQNEAQLDKSGLPSDRFFAERPEGSVSTLKIQRTQQEDSAVYLCASTQDRVEAFFGQGTRLTVV.

This clone was seen once. The V gene is TRBV7-9, the J gene TRBJ1-4; possible D gene TRBD1, 6 bases. This CDR3 spans 13 amino acids. CDR1 and CDR2 from the germline V gene are SEHNR and FQNEAQ (reference sequence). The V gene lost 3 bases and the J gene lost 7 bases, with 9 bases spanning the gap. CDR3 DNA sequence: TGTGCCAGCAGCTTCGCAGGGGCTGAAAAACTGTTTTTT. Its translation: CASSFAGAEKLFF.

The chain couples TRBV15 to TRBJ1-6; D is undetermined. From germline, CDR1 is LNHNV and CDR2 YYDKDF (reference sequence). The CDR3 totals 14 residues. Between the trimmed V and J ends, which lost 5 bases and 7 bases, there was a span of 12 bases. Here the CDR3 DNA reads TGTGCCACCAGCGGCGACGGAAGAAATTCACCCCTCCACTTT. Protein product: CATSGDGRNSPLHF. Full variable domain (missing parts from reference TRBV15 and TRBJ1-6): DAMVIQNPRYQVTQFGKPVTLSCSQTLNHNVMYWYQQKSSQAPKLLFHYYDKDFNNEADTPDNFQSRRPNTSFCFLDIRSPGLGDTAMYLCATSGDGRNSPLHFGNGTRLTVT.

The V gene is TRBV6-5, the J gene TRBJ1-2; D call uncertain. Trimming stripped 8 bases from V and 2 bases from J, with 12 bases between. The length of the CDR3 is 13 residues. From germline, CDR1 is MNHEY and CDR2 SVGAGI. The CDR3 nucleotides are TGTGCCAGCGGAGTGGCGGGGAACTATGGCTACACCTTC. Translated: CASGVAGNYGYTF.

The chain joins TRBV29-1 to TRBJ2-3; 8 bases are shared with TRBD1. Trimming cost V 1 base and J 3 bases; bases outside gene matches: 6. Germline CDR1 reads SQVTM; CDR2 reads ANQGSEA. The CDR3 is made up of 15 amino acids. Here the CDR3 DNA reads TGCAGCGTTGAAGGGACAGGGTTCTGGACAGATACGCAGTATTTT. It translates to CSVEGTGFWTDTQYF.

This chain links TRBV2 with TRBJ2-5, with 8 bases aligning to TRBD2. From germline, CDR1 is SNHLY and CDR2 FYNNEI. The V gene end was trimmed by 6 bases and the J gene end by 5 bases; junction bases not matched to a gene: 5. This CDR3 comprises 13 residues. DNA of the CDR3: TGTGCCAGCAGAGCGGGACTAGGGGAGACCCAGTACTTC. Its protein product is CASRAGLGETQYF.

This clone was detected only once. The rearrangement joins TRBV27 to TRBJ2-3; 10 bases are a match to TRBD2. CDR3 length: 15 residues. After removal of 7 bases from V and 6 bases from J, the junction contained 10 bases not matched to a gene. CDR1 MNHEY and CDR2 SMNVEV come from the germline V gene (reference sequence). For the CDR3, the DNA is TGTGCCAGCACTGTAGCGGGAGGAGGGGCGGATACGCAGTATTTT. Protein sequence: CASTVAGGGADTQYF.

This chain connects TRBV4-1 to TRBJ2-4; a weak D match, TRBD2 (6 bases). V gave up 0 bases and J gave up 6 bases, with 21 bases separating them. CDR3 length: 18 amino acids. CDR1 MGHRA and CDR2 YSYEKL come from the germline V gene. Written as DNA, the CDR3 is TGCGCCAGCAGCCAAGAGGGCCCCTTTCGCGGGGAGATAAACATTCAGTACTTC. It is translated as CASSQEGPFRGEINIQYF.

V usage is TRBV2 and J usage is TRBJ2-1; 11 bases align to TRBD2. CDR3 length equals 15 residues. The germline gives CDR1 SNHLY, CDR2 FYNNEI. After removal of 4 bases from V and 6 bases from J, the junction contained 5 bases not matched to a gene. The CDR3 nucleotides are TGTGCCAGCAGTGGAGGTAGCGGGGGGGCCAATGAGCAGTTCTTC. Protein: CASSGGSGGANEQFF.

The J gene is TRBJ2-1, the V gene TRBV6-1; the match to TRBD2 covers 10 bases. The CDR3 sequence is 14 residues long. Per the germline V gene, CDR1 is MNHNS and CDR2 is SASEGT. V shed 4 bases and J 4 bases; nucleotides not matched to a gene: 1. The CDR3 bases are TGTGCCAGCAGTGCAGCGGGAGGGTACAATGAGCAGTTCTTC. This codes for CASSAAGGYNEQFF.

The chain has TRBV30 and TRBJ2-7, with a possible D match to TRBD1 (5 bases). V was pared by 4 bases and J by 0 bases, with 13 bases between. The V gene's germline CDR1 is GTSNPN and CDR2 SVGIG (reference sequence). This CDR3 is built from 14 residues. CDR3 in DNA: TGTGCCTGGAACATCGGCAGGGCCTCCTACGAGCAGTACTTC. It is translated as CAWNIGRASYEQYF.

This sequence joins TRBV29-1 and TRBJ1-1; the match to TRBD1 covers 10 bases. The length of the CDR3 is 12 residues. V lost 2 bases and J lost 7; bases outside the gene matches: 1. Germline CDR1 SQVTM, CDR2 ANQGSEA. The chain's CDR3 is CSVERTGGEAFF. The DNA for the CDR3 is TGCAGCGTTGAAAGGACAGGGGGTGAAGCTTTCTTT.

The gene calls are TRBV27 and TRBJ1-6; perhaps TRBD1 as D (5 bases). The CDR3 extends over 13 amino acids. CDR1 is MNHEY, CDR2 SMNVEV, per germline (reference sequence). Trimming pared 6 bases from V and 15 bases from J, leaving 18 bases between. Here the CDR3 reads CASSWAAGNNLHF. The CDR3 coding sequence is TGTGCCAGCAGCTGGGCCGCAGGGAATAACCTCCACTTT.

The chain is built from TRBV2 and TRBJ2-1, with D perhaps being TRBD1 or TRBD2 (5 bases each). V dropped 6 bases and J dropped 5 bases, with 14 bases sitting between them. The CDR3 runs 14 residues. The germline V gene has CDR1 SNHLY and CDR2 FYNNEI. Here the CDR3 DNA reads TGTGCCAGCAGCCCCGGGACCTGGAACAATGAGCAGTTCTTC. Translated, it gives CASSPGTWNNEQFF.

The chain recombines TRBV4-1 with TRBJ1-2; TRBD1 matches 7 bases. V shed 2 bases and J 8 bases; nucleotides not matched to a gene: 11. Germline V gives CDR1 MGHRA, CDR2 YSYEKL. The CDR3 sequence is 15 residues long. Here the CDR3 DNA reads TGCGCCAGCAGCCAAAGAGGACAGGAAAGTGGGGGCTACACCTTC. This translates into CASSQRGQESGGYTF.